This TCR beta chain was sequenced during a study of blood T cell repertoires in COVID-19 (dated by TCRdb to the early 2020s). Describing the broader study: The collaborator samples originated in the United States, Italy and Spain and spanned the acute and convalescent phases of COVID-19. Samples were obtained from the ongoing ImmuneRACE study (first 160 participants) and from roughly 1,300 subjects provided by 6 global collaborators. Subjects who had been exposed to COVID-19, were actively infected with it, or had recovered from it provided the deeply sampled blood TCRbeta repertoires that made up the dataset. Nearly every sample came with metadata listing a de-identified subject ID, COVID-19 status, age in years and sex. HLA class I and class II types, where available, came from metadata supplied by the sample provider rather than from assay-based typing. The prospective study material was composed of cDNA or gDNA derived from T cells, B-cell-depleted T cells, or PBMCs. A freely available public database, intended as a resource for researchers studying the immune response to SARS-CoV-2, is where the repertoires were released. Study-level results and caveats: How much clinical and demographic metadata was included differed by source and by participant, and the metadata was provided uncurated.

In the prospective study, participants were about 18 to 95 years old, resided in about two dozen geographic areas of the United States, and were enrolled through a virtual design. In the prospective study, participants were assigned to cohorts based on the clinical history participants reported in a screening survey and a study questionnaire. Recovered participants in ImmuneRACE Cohort 3 were defined by two consecutive negative NP/OP PCR tests, clearance by a healthcare professional, or resolution of symptoms. Mobile phlebotomists in the prospective study collected whole blood, serum and a nasopharyngeal or oropharyngeal swab from every participant. Participants in the prospective study had the option to provide additional blood draws and questionnaires over a roughly two-month period. Before DNA extraction, prospective study blood samples were shipped either frozen or at room temperature. Points on this clone: What this receptor recognizes is not known. Base qualities are not recorded, but no much larger clone differs from it by a single base.

The immunoSEQ Assay, a bias-controlled multiplex PCR, was used to amplify TCRbeta CDR3 regions from genomic DNA. The authors processed their data as follows. The number of nucleated cells in each sample was estimated by amplification of reference gene primers within the assay. To quantify the absolute abundance of each unique TCRbeta CDR3 rearrangement, sequence reads were collapsed and filtered. For each sample, productive Simpson clonality was calculated as the square root of Simpson's diversity index over productive rearrangements. TCRdb retrieved this table from immuneACCESS and kept in-frame rearrangements only. Not all clones are present; in checked studies, unresolved V genes account for under half, and no reason is known for the remainder. From that table come the V and J calls and clone size; the DNA was used to work out D and trimming. The sample has a few hundred thousand clones on record, approximately 88% of them singletons. About 8.9% of the sample is taken by the ten largest.

The TCR comes from a woman between 18 and 29 years old who had recovered from COVID-19. Sequencing was done on a sample of PBMCs or T cells enriched from blood (not recorded which).

The sequenced DNA is TGTGCCAGCAGCTTACTCGGCGGGGGTTTTTTCTTC. Translation gives CASSLLGGGFFF. The sequence joins TRBV7-9 to TRBJ2-1, with TRBD2 matching 7 junction bases. Reading from cysteine to phenylalanine, the CDR3 counts 12 amino acids. The only DNA kept is the CDR3, 36 bases in frame from the first base. Looking up the germline V gene (reference sequence) yields CDR1 SEHNR and CDR2 FQNEAQ. Ends trimmed: V by 2 bases, J by 16 bases; bases unmatched to a gene: 8.